A single sample gave rise to the 17 T cell receptor beta chains below, sequenced in a study of shared clonotypes between healthy human individuals. Sequencing used immunoSEQ multiplex PCR; TCRdb keeps in-frame clones, though not all of them. Among approximately 480,000 clones listed, over 75% were seen once. The source material was PBMCs. These receptor sequences come from a woman between 40 and 55 years old in good health. Some clones in this sample may be carry-over from other donors' samples.

The V and J genes are TRBV4-2 and TRBJ2-3, with D possibly being TRBD1 (6 bases). This CDR3 is 16 amino acids long. Germline CDR1 is LGHNA and CDR2 is YNFKEQ. With 1 base removed from V and 1 base from J, the gap between germline ends came to 12 bases. The CDR3 loop reads CASSQARAGGTDTQYF. The CDR3, as DNA: TGTGCCAGCAGCCAAGCGCGGGCAGGGGGCACAGATACGCAGTATTTT.

V is TRBV19 and J is TRBJ2-7, with a weak D call TRBD1 (6 bases). The germline V gene has CDR1 LNHDA and CDR2 SQIVND (reference sequence). V dropped 1 base and J dropped 1 base, with 17 bases sitting between them. The CDR3 is 17 residues long. CDR3 DNA sequence: TGTGCCAGTAGTATAGGGGGGCGGTGGAGAACATCCTACGAGCAGTACTTC. This translates into CASSIGGRWRTSYEQYF. Together with reference TRBV19 and TRBJ2-7, the CDR3 gives the full variable domain: DGGITQSPKYLFRKEGQNVTLSCEQNLNHDAMYWYRQDPGQGLRLIYYSQIVNDFQKGDIAEGYSVSREKKESFPLTVTSAQKNPTAFYLCASSIGGRWRTSYEQYFGPGTRLTVT.

The sample holds one count of this clone. CDR3 loop: CASSLGLAVYEQYF. For the CDR3, the DNA is TGTGCCAGCAGCCTGGGACTAGCGGTCTACGAGCAGTACTTC. The rearrangement links TRBV27 to TRBJ2-7, with 11 bases that match TRBD2. The CDR3 spans 14 residues. Trimming at V came to 6 bases and at J to 3 bases, leaving 4 bases not matched to a gene. Germline loops: CDR1 MNHEY, CDR2 SMNVEV (reference sequence).

This chain uses TRBV5-1 with TRBJ2-1; D tentatively reads TRBD1 or TRBD2 (5 bases each). V lost 4 bases to trimming and J lost 6 bases, with 20 bases between them. This CDR3 contains 16 residues. Germline V lookup: CDR1 SGHRS, CDR2 YFSETQ. CDR3 nucleotides: TGCGCCAGCAGCGATTCCGGGACCCCCCTCTCCAATGAGCAGTTCTTC. This encodes CASSDSGTPLSNEQFF.

The chain links TRBV6-5 to TRBJ2-2; weak D call: TRBD2 (6 bases). Trimming stripped 6 bases from V and 6 bases from J, with 17 bases between. The CDR3 runs to 15 residues. Germline CDR1 reads MNHEY; CDR2 reads SVGAGI. This chain's CDR3 is CASSRDSGISGELFF. CDR3 sequence (DNA): TGTGCCAGCAGCCGGGACTCAGGGATCTCCGGGGAGCTGTTTTTT.

In DNA, the CDR3 is TGCGCCAGCAGCGGTACTTACGGCGGGAACACTGAAGCTTTCTTT. Encoded protein: CASSGTYGGNTEAFF. This chain connects TRBV5-1 to TRBJ1-1; D is uncertain. Per germline, CDR1 SGHRS and CDR2 YFSETQ. The CDR3 runs 15 residues. The V gene lost 4 bases and the J gene lost 1 base, with 14 bases spanning the gap.

The V call is TRBV29-1, the J call TRBJ2-1; D may be TRBD2 (7 bases). This CDR3 comprises 13 residues. Germline-derived CDR1 and CDR2 are SQVTM and ANQGSEA. V lost 4 bases and J 5 bases, leaving 12 bases between the germline ends. The CDR3, as DNA: TGCAGCGTTGGAAGGGGGGGAGACAATGAGCAGTTCTTC. Translated: CSVGRGGDNEQFF.

V is TRBV27 and J is TRBJ2-1; 9 bases are a match to TRBD2. The V and J ends lost 5 bases and 8 bases, in that order; junction bases with no gene match: 7. Looked up from germline, CDR1 is MNHEY and CDR2 is SMNVEV (reference sequence). CDR3 length equals 14 residues. The CDR3 here is CASSPGLAVHEQFF. CDR3 nucleotides: TGTGCCAGCAGTCCGGGACTAGCCGTCCATGAGCAGTTCTTC.

The chain carries TRBV29-1 and TRBJ2-3, with TRBD2 matching 11 bases. The germline V gene encodes CDR1 SQVTM and CDR2 ANQGSEA. The V segment lost 4 bases and the J segment 6 bases; nucleotides outside the gene matches: 3. The CDR3 totals 13 residues. CDR3 loop: CSVVVAGGDTQYF. CDR3 DNA: TGCAGCGTTGTGGTAGCGGGAGGGGATACGCAGTATTTT.

This clone occurred a few times. This rearrangement joins TRBV5-8 to TRBJ2-1; 9 nucleotides align to TRBD1. Trimming cost V 0 bases and J 3 bases; bases outside gene matches: 1. The CDR3 is made up of 15 amino acids. Germline CDR1 is SGHTS and CDR2 is YDEGEE. The CDR3 DNA follows: TGTGCCAGCAGCTTGGGGGACAGGGACTACAATGAGCAGTTCTTC. It yields the protein CASSLGDRDYNEQFF.

The J gene is TRBJ2-3, the V gene TRBV4-1; D not resolved. This CDR3 region has 14 residues. Germline-derived CDR1 and CDR2 are MGHRA and YSYEKL. Trimming cost V 4 bases and J 6 bases, with 14 bases left between them. The DNA for the CDR3 is TGCGCCAGCAGCCCCTCAGAGAAAACGGATACGCAGTATTTT. Amino acid sequence: CASSPSEKTDTQYF.

The J gene is TRBJ2-7, the V gene TRBV10-3; possibly TRBD2 for D (7 bases). Germline V gene sequence: CDR1 ENHRY, CDR2 SYGVKD. V was shortened by 3 bases and J by 3 bases, with 15 bases between the two germline ends. There are 15 residues in the CDR3. The CDR3 DNA sequence: TGTGCCATCAGTGAAGTGCGGGGGCCCTACTACGAGCAGTACTTC. Its translation: CAISEVRGPYYEQYF.

This clone was seen a few times. V usage is TRBV5-1 and J usage is TRBJ2-2; D unclear. This CDR3 spans 14 amino acids. Germline values: CDR1 SGHRS, CDR2 YFSETQ. The V gene lost 0 bases and the J gene lost 6 bases, with 9 bases spanning the gap. The CDR3 is CASSLARRAGELFF. CDR3 coding DNA: TGCGCCAGCAGCTTGGCCCGTAGGGCCGGGGAGCTGTTTTTT. Together with reference TRBV5-1 and TRBJ2-2, the CDR3 gives the full variable domain: KAGVTQTPRYLIKTRGQQVTLSCSPISGHRSVSWYQQTPGQGLQFLFEYFSETQRNKGNFPGRFSGRQFSNSRSEMNVSTLELGDSALYLCASSLARRAGELFFGEGSRLTVL.

The V gene is TRBV6-5, the J gene TRBJ2-1, with D tentatively TRBD1 (7 bases). V was pared by 2 bases and J by 2 bases, with 13 bases between. The CDR3 totals 16 residues. Germline CDR1 and CDR2: MNHEY and SVGAGI. The CDR3 loop reads CASSYQPGGTYNEQFF. For the CDR3, the DNA is TGTGCCAGCAGTTACCAACCAGGGGGGACCTACAATGAGCAGTTCTTC.

This clone was counted a single time. This chain connects TRBV2 to TRBJ1-1; no reliable D call. Trimming took off 4 bases at V and 3 bases at J, with 12 bases between the two ends. The germline V gene encodes CDR1 SNHLY and CDR2 FYNNEI. This CDR3 contains 14 residues. The DNA for the CDR3 is TGTGCCAGCAGTGGCCGCGTAGGGTACACTGAAGCTTTCTTT. Residues: CASSGRVGYTEAFF.

This clone is a singleton in its sample. This sample also contains other DNA sequences that code for the same CDR3. The chain joins TRBV5-1 to TRBJ2-1; no firm D call. Germline CDR1 is SGHRS and CDR2 is YFSETQ. With 3 bases removed from V and 3 bases from J, the gap between germline ends came to 13 bases. This CDR3 has 15 amino acids. The CDR3 DNA is TGCGCCAGCAGCTCCCTCGACTCGGACTACAATGAGCAGTTCTTC. It specifies CASSSLDSDYNEQFF.

The chain uses TRBV19 and TRBJ2-7; the match to TRBD2 covers 8 bases. This CDR3 is built from 15 residues. Germline V lookup: CDR1 LNHDA, CDR2 SQIVND (reference sequence). Trimming cost V 4 bases and J 4 bases; bases outside gene matches: 9. DNA for the CDR3: TGTGCCAGTAGTACCGGCGGGGGGAGTGGGTACGAGCAGTACTTC. This sequence encodes CASSTGGGSGYEQYF.